This is a list of T cell receptor beta chains from one sample in a study of blood T cells in healthy people across ages. Each CDR3 protein gets one entry after TCRdb re-called the 5' RACE reads with MiXCR. Counted here are more than 650,000 distinct CDR3 sequences, 40% to 65% occurring once; the ten biggest clones make up about two fifths. Sequenced input: blood. Receptor source: a man older than 75 in good health. Each CDR3 is given with its conserved first and last residue. The order of the fields is D gene, V gene, J gene, clone size, CDR3 protein, CDR3 DNA. The D gene is left open where the match is weak. A row's size may be missing; if present it is once, few, many or a size class.

NA	TRBV6-5	TRBJ2-1	NA	CASSTAGSTYNEQFF	TGTGCCAGCTCTACCGCTGGGAGTACCTACAATGAGCAGTTCTTC
TRBD2	TRBV7-9	TRBJ2-1	few	CASSPGAGLASNEQFF	TGTGCCAGCAGCCCCGGGGCGGGACTAGCGTCCAATGAGCAGTTCTTC
TRBD2	TRBV9	TRBJ2-4	NA	CASSPTSAKGNEQYF	TGTGCCAGCAGCCCTACTAGCGCCAAAGGCAATGAGCAGTACTTC
NA	TRBV4-1	TRBJ2-7	NA	CASSSQGGAYEQYF	TGCGCCAGCAGCTCACAGGGGGGGGCCTACGAGCAGTACTTC
NA	TRBV5-1	TRBJ2-7	many	CASSNSYEQYF	TGTGCCAGCAGCAACTCCTACGAGCAGTACTTC
NA	TRBV7-6	TRBJ2-7	NA	CASSETEGLRDEQYF	TGTGCCAGCAGCGAAACAGAGGGACTGCGCGACGAGCAGTACTTC
NA	TRBV15	TRBJ1-1	NA	CATSFPRGGNTEAFF	TGTGCCACCAGCTTCCCAAGGGGGGGGAACACTGAAGCTTTCTTT
NA	TRBV7-2	TRBJ2-2	NA	CASSATGMSTGELFF	TGTGCCAGCAGCGCTACAGGGATGTCGACCGGGGAGCTGTTTTTT
NA	TRBV4-2	TRBJ1-2	few	CASSPRLGRQIEGYTF	TGTGCCAGCAGCCCAAGGTTGGGACGGCAGATTGAGGGCTACACCTTC
TRBD2	TRBV12-3/TRBV12-4	TRBJ2-1	NA	CASSLELAGGDEQFF	TGTGCCAGCAGTTTAGAGCTAGCGGGAGGGGATGAGCAGTTCTTC
NA	TRBV11-2	TRBJ2-6	few	CASSLRGRNSGANVLTF	TGTGCCAGCAGCCTGCGGGGACGGAACTCTGGGGCCAACGTCCTGACTTTC
TRBD1	TRBV12-3/TRBV12-4	TRBJ1-5	once	CASSGTGEPHQPQHF	TGTGCCAGCAGTGGGACAGGCGAACCTCATCAGCCCCAGCATTTT
TRBD2	TRBV10-3	TRBJ2-1	NA	CAISRLAGTSSYNEQFF	TGTGCCATCAGTCGTCTAGCGGGAACTTCCTCCTACAATGAGCAGTTCTTC
TRBD2	TRBV5-1	TRBJ2-1	NA	CASRGNSGRPPPNSEQFF	TGCGCCAGCAGGGGTAATAGCGGGAGGCCACCACCCAACTCTGAGCAGTTCTTC
NA	TRBV11-2	TRBJ2-7	NA	CASRISSAHEQYF	TGTGCCAGCAGAATCTCCTCGGCCCACGAGCAGTACTTC
NA	TRBV20-1	TRBJ1-2	NA	CSARRVQTNYGYTF	TGCAGTGCTAGACGGGTCCAGACCAACTATGGCTACACCTTC
TRBD2	TRBV12-3/TRBV12-4	TRBJ2-5	NA	CASSLALAGVGETQYF	TGTGCCAGCAGTTTAGCACTAGCGGGAGTTGGAGAGACCCAGTACTTC
NA	TRBV7-8	TRBJ2-7	NA	CASSLEVGAYEQYF	TGTGCCAGCAGCTTAGAAGTAGGGGCCTACGAGCAGTACTTC
TRBD1	TRBV9	TRBJ1-2	NA	CASSSGPGQNYGYTF	TGTGCCAGCAGCTCAGGACCGGGACAGAACTATGGCTACACCTTC
NA	TRBV7-9	TRBJ2-6	few	CASSLARGANVLTF	TGTGCCAGCAGCTTAGCGAGAGGGGCCAACGTCCTGACTTTC
TRBD2	TRBV12-3/TRBV12-4	TRBJ2-5	once	CASSSLAGGYETQYF	TGTGCCAGCAGCTCACTAGCGGGAGGATACGAGACCCAGTACTTC
TRBD2	TRBV6-5	TRBJ2-7	few	CASVPIAGGTYEQYF	TGTGCCAGCGTTCCTATAGCGGGAGGGACCTACGAGCAGTACTTC
TRBD1	TRBV18	TRBJ1-2	NA	CASSPGTGDYGHTF	TGTGCCAGCTCACCCGGGACAGGGGACTATGGCCACACCTTC
NA	TRBV2	TRBJ1-2	NA	CASSEFKPYYGYTF	TGTGCCAGCAGTGAATTTAAGCCTTACTATGGCTACACCTTC
TRBD2	TRBV6-6	TRBJ2-5	NA	CASSYFIAGVETQYF	TGTGCCAGCAGTTATTTTATAGCGGGAGTGGAGACCCAGTACTTC
TRBD1	TRBV5-1	TRBJ2-5	NA	CASSLAGTAETQYF	TGCGCCAGCAGCTTGGCCGGGACAGCCGAGACCCAGTACTTC
TRBD2	TRBV3-1	TRBJ2-7	NA	CASSKGVGLAGEDEQYF	TGTGCCAGCAGCAAGGGGGTCGGGCTAGCGGGAGAAGATGAGCAGTACTTC
NA	TRBV5-5	TRBJ2-7	NA	CASSLMAAYEQYF	TGTGCCAGCAGCTTGATGGCAGCCTACGAGCAGTACTTC
TRBD2	TRBV5-1	TRBJ2-2	NA	CASSCVSGANTGELFF	TGCGCCAGCAGCTGCGTGAGCGGGGCGAACACCGGGGAGCTGTTTTTT
TRBD2	TRBV9	TRBJ2-1	NA	CASSPRGLAGVEQFF	TGTGCCAGCAGCCCCCGCGGGCTAGCGGGGGTCGAGCAGTTCTTC
TRBD2	TRBV20-1	TRBJ2-4	NA	CSATLAGAKNIQYF	TGCAGTGCCACACTAGCGGGAGCCAAAAACATTCAGTACTTC
NA	TRBV7-2	TRBJ2-7	NA	CASSLVVTSYEQYF	TGTGCCAGCAGCTTAGTAGTCACCTCCTACGAGCAGTACTTC
NA	TRBV28	TRBJ2-5	NA	CASSPRTTRRETQYF	TGTGCCAGCAGTCCGAGGACAACCCGGCGAGAGACCCAGTACTTC
TRBD1	TRBV27	TRBJ2-2	NA	CASSYIGTGGGGELFF	TGTGCCAGCAGTTACATAGGGACAGGGGGCGGCGGGGAGCTGTTTTTT
NA	TRBV29-1	TRBJ1-4	NA	CSVAGGANEKLFF	TGCAGCGTCGCCGGGGGGGCTAATGAAAAACTGTTTTTT
TRBD2	TRBV3-1	TRBJ2-1	NA	CASSPLAGIDNEQFF	TGTGCCAGCAGCCCCTTAGCGGGGATAGACAATGAGCAGTTCTTC
NA	TRBV11-1	TRBJ2-7	many	CASSLDSGEQYF	TGTGCCAGCAGCTTGGACAGCGGCGAGCAGTACTTC
TRBD2	TRBV11-2	TRBJ2-3	NA	CASSSPRTSGTDTQYF	TGTGCCAGCAGCTCCCCTCGGACTAGCGGCACAGATACGCAGTATTTT
NA	TRBV20-1	TRBJ1-2	many	CSARGQGLGYTF	TGCAGTGCTAGAGGGCAGGGTCTTGGCTACACCTTC
TRBD1	TRBV20-1	TRBJ1-6	few	CSARGQGGLSYNSPLHF	TGCAGTGCTAGAGGACAGGGAGGATTGTCCTATAATTCACCCCTCCACTTT
TRBD1	TRBV6-6	TRBJ1-5	once	CASSYSRDRGQPQHF	TGTGCCAGCAGTTACTCGAGGGACAGGGGCCAGCCCCAGCATTTT
NA	TRBV5-1	TRBJ1-5	NA	CASSLAGTFNQPQHF	TGCGCCAGCAGCTTGGCCGGGACATTCAATCAGCCCCAGCATTTT
NA	TRBV28	TRBJ2-5	NA	CASSLYRFTGTETQYF	TGTGCCAGCAGTTTGTACCGATTTACCGGGACGGAGACCCAGTACTTC
NA	TRBV5-1	TRBJ2-7	NA	CASSLGDRSARRNSEQYF	TGCGCCAGCAGCTTGGGGGATCGTTCGGCGAGAAGGAATTCCGAGCAGTACTTC
TRBD1	TRBV6-5	TRBJ1-1	NA	CASRTRGGAMNTEAFF	TGTGCCAGCAGGACTCGAGGGGGCGCGATGAACACTGAAGCTTTCTTT
TRBD2	TRBV6-2/TRBV6-3	TRBJ2-7	NA	CASSYEGLRGEQYF	TGTGCCAGCAGTTACGAGGGACTACGCGGGGAGCAGTACTTC
NA	TRBV6-5	TRBJ1-1	once	CASRNGGWTEAFF	TGTGCCAGCAGGAACGGGGGGTGGACTGAAGCTTTCTTT
NA	TRBV27	TRBJ1-1	NA	CASSLLAGQSQAFF	TGTGCCAGCAGTTTACTAGCAGGTCAATCCCAAGCTTTCTTT
TRBD2	TRBV24-1	TRBJ2-5	few	CATSDPRTSGLETQYF	TGTGCCACCAGTGATCCCCGGACTAGCGGGTTAGAGACCCAGTACTTC
NA	TRBV4-1	TRBJ2-4	few	CASSQVQPAQNIQYF	TGCGCCAGCAGCCAAGTCCAGCCGGCCCAGAACATTCAGTACTTC
TRBD2	TRBV3-1	TRBJ2-4	NA	CASSQGTSGKNIQYF	TGTGCCAGCAGCCAAGGGACTAGCGGTAAAAACATTCAGTACTTC
TRBD2	TRBV2	TRBJ2-5	NA	CARGGTSGTQETQYF	TGTGCCAGGGGGGGGACTAGCGGCACCCAAGAGACCCAGTACTTC
NA	TRBV6-6	TRBJ1-5	NA	CASSYLFRDQPQHF	TGTGCCAGCAGTTACTTGTTCAGGGATCAGCCCCAGCATTTT
NA	TRBV20-1	TRBJ2-3	NA	CSARGGQGLDTQYF	TGCAGTGCTAGAGGGGGGCAGGGTTTAGATACGCAGTATTTT
NA	TRBV5-1	TRBJ2-2	NA	CASSYGRDLTGELFF	TGCGCCAGCAGCTACGGACGAGATCTCACCGGGGAGCTGTTTTTT
TRBD2	TRBV7-2	TRBJ2-7	few	CASRGGGSTYEQYF	TGTGCCAGCCGCGGGGGAGGGAGTACCTACGAGCAGTACTTC
NA	TRBV10-1	TRBJ1-2	NA	CASSESALYGYTF	TGCGCCAGCAGTGAGTCTGCGCTCTATGGCTACACCTTC
NA	TRBV29-1	TRBJ2-7	NA	CSVRRDLTYEQYF	TGCAGCGTTCGAAGGGACCTAACCTACGAGCAGTACTTC
TRBD1	TRBV20-1	TRBJ1-4	NA	CSAQGQINEKLFF	TGCAGTGCGCAGGGACAGATTAATGAAAAACTGTTTTTT